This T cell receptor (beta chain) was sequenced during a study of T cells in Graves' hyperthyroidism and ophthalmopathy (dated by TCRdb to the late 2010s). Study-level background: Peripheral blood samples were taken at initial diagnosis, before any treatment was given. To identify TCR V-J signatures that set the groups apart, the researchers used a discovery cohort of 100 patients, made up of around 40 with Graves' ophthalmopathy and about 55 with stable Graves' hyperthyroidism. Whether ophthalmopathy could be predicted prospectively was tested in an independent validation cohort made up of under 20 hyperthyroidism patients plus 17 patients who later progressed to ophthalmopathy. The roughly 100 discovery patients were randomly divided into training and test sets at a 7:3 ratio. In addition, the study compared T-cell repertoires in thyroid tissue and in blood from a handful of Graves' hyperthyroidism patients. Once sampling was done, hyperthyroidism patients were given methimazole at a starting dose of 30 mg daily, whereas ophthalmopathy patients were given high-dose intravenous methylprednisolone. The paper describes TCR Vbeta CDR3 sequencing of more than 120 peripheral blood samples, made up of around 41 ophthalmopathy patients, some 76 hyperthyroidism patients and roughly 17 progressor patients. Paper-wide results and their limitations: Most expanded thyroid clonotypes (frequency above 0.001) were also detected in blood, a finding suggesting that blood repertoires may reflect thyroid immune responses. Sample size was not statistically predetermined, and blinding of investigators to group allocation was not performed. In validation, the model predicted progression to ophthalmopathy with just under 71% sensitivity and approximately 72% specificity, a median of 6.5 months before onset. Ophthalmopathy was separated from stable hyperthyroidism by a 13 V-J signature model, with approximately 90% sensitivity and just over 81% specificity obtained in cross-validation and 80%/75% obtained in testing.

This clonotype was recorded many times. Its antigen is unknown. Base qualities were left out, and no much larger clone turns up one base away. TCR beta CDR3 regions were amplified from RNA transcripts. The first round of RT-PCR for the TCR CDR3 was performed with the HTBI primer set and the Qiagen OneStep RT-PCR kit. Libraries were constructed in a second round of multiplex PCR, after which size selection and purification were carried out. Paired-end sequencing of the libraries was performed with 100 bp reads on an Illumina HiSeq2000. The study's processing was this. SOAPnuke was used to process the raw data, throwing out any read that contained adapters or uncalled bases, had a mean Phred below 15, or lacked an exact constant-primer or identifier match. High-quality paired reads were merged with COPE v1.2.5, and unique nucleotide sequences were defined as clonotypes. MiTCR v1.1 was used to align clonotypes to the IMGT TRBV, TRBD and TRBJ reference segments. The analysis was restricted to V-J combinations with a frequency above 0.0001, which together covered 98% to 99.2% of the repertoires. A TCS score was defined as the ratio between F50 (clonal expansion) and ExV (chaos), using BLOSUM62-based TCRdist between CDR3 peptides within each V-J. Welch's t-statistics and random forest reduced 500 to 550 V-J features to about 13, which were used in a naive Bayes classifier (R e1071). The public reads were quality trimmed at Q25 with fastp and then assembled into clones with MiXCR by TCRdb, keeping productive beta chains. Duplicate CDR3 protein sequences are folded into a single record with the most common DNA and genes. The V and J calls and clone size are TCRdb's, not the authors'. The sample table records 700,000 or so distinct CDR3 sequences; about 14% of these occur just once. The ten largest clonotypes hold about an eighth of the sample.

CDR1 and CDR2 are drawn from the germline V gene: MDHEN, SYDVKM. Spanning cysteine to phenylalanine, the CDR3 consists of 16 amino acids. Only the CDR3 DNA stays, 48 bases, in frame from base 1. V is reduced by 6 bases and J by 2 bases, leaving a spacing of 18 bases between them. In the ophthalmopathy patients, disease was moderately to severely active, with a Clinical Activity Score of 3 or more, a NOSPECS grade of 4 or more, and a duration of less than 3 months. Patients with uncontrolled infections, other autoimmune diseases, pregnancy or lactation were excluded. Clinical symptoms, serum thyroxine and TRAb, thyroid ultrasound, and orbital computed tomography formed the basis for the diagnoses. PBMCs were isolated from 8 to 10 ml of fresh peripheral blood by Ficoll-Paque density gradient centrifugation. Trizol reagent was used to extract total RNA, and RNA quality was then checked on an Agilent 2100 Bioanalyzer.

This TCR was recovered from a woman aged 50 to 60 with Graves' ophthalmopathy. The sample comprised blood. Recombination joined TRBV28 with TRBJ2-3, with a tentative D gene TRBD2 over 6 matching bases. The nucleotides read TGTGCCAGCAGGGAGACTGGTCGGGAGAACACAGATACGCAGTATTTT. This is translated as CASRETGRENTDTQYF.